These 5 T cell receptor beta chains share one sample of origin, sequenced in a study of shared clonotypes between healthy human individuals (dated by TCRdb to between 2020 and 2021). Libraries came from the immunoSEQ multiplex PCR assay. Imported from immuneACCESS, the table was reduced by TCRdb to in-frame sequences with V and J called. These copies leave out some clones; in studies compared against another copy, an unresolved V gene accounts for under half, and the cause of the remainder is not known. This sample lists approximately 1,000,000 clones; around 78% were detected once. About 0.52% of the sample comes from the top ten. Sequenced material: memory CD4+ T cells from PBMCs. Sample cell subset or site, as interpreted from the label and publication: CD45RA-negative fraction. Every receptor here comes from a young man in good health. Some clones in this sample may be carry-over from other donors' samples.

The chain uses TRBV7-9 and TRBJ1-2, with a tentative D call TRBD1 (6 bases). CDR3 length: 13 amino acids. The germline gives CDR1 SEHNR, CDR2 FQNEAQ (reference sequence). The V end lost 5 bases, the J end lost 8 bases, and 15 bases lay between the germline ends. In nucleotides, the CDR3 is TGTGCCAGCAGCGGTACAGGGAGCGGGGGCTACACCTTC. Its translation is CASSGTGSGGYTF.

The chain uses TRBV27 and TRBJ1-4; D might be TRBD1 (6 bases). Trimming took 4 bases from V and 0 from J, leaving 12 bases between them. CDR1 is MNHEY, CDR2 SMNVEV, per germline (reference sequence). This CDR3 spans 16 amino acids. The CDR3 spells CASSSGVVATNEKLFF. The CDR3, as DNA: TGTGCCAGCAGTTCAGGGGTGGTTGCAACTAATGAAAAACTGTTTTTT. Full variable domain (rest looked up from reference TRBV27 and TRBJ1-4): EAQVTQNPRYLITVTGKKLTVTCSQNMNHEYMSWYRQDPGLGLRQIYYSMNVEVTDKGDVPEGYKVSRKEKRNFPLILESPSPNQTSLYFCASSSGVVATNEKLFFGSGTQLSVL.

The chain joins TRBV2 to TRBJ2-1; 14 nucleotides agree with TRBD2. CDR3 size: 14 residues. V dropped 8 bases and J dropped 9; count of bases not matched to a gene: 6. Germline CDR1 reads SNHLY; CDR2 reads FYNNEI. CDR3 DNA sequence: TGTGCCAGCCTGGGACTAGCGGGAGAGGGTGAGCAGTTCTTC. It specifies CASLGLAGEGEQFF.

The V and J genes are TRBV28 and TRBJ1-4; D might be TRBD1 (5 bases). CDR3 size: 14 residues. The germline V gene encodes CDR1 MDHEN and CDR2 SYDVKM. The V end lost 5 bases, the J end lost 8 bases, and 15 bases lay between the germline ends. The CDR3 bases are TGTGCCAGCAGTGGTGGGGGGTTTGACGAAAAACTGTTTTTT. Its protein is CASSGGGFDEKLFF.

V gene TRBV7-6 combines with J gene TRBJ1-1; D unresolved. Trimming took off 1 base at V and 1 base at J, with 10 bases between the two ends. This CDR3 has 15 amino acids. CDR1 and CDR2 (germline): SGHVS, FNYEAQ. The CDR3 reads CASSLGAQWNTEAFF. DNA of the CDR3: TGTGCCAGCAGCTTAGGGGCCCAGTGGAACACTGAAGCTTTCTTT.